The 15 T cell receptor beta chains listed next were all sequenced from one sample in a study of beta chain features in type 1 diabetes. Every isolated RNA sample was fully reverse transcribed, so sequencing captured expressed TCRB transcripts. Only in-frame clones appear in the TCRdb table, and some are missing; sequencing was by immunoSEQ multiplex PCR. The table has roughly 310,000 clones, approximately 11% seen once. The sequencing sample was made of naive CD4+ T cells from blood. The receptors shown here come from a woman aged 25 to 45 in good health.

V is TRBV7-2 and J is TRBJ2-2; TRBD2 matches at 11 bases. The CDR3 is 16 amino acids. Germline CDR1 is SGHTA and CDR2 is FQGNSA. Germline trimming cut 4 bases from V and 5 bases from J; bases unmatched to any gene: 6. CDR3: CASSSLAGGWTGELFF. CDR3 DNA sequence: TGTGCCAGCAGCTCCCTAGCGGGAGGTTGGACCGGGGAGCTGTTTTTT.

This clone was seen only a few times. The chain joins TRBV6-6 to TRBJ2-7; 8 bases map to TRBD2. With 8 bases clipped from V and 7 bases from J, the junction kept 10 bases outside the gene matches. The length of the CDR3 is 13 residues. Germline loops: CDR1 MNHNY, CDR2 SVGAGI (reference sequence). CDR3 in amino acids: CASEAGAPGEQYF. The CDR3 DNA reads as TGTGCCAGCGAAGCGGGAGCGCCCGGTGAGCAGTACTTC.

This clone has just a few counts. The rearrangement joins TRBV5-1 to TRBJ2-7, with 9 nucleotides matching TRBD1. V shed 4 bases, J shed 3 bases, and the junction held 8 bases outside the gene matches. The CDR3 is 15 residues long. Germline lookup yields CDR1 SGHRS and CDR2 YFSETQ. In DNA, the CDR3 is TGCGCCAGCAGCCTTACCGGGACAGGGTTCTACGAGCAGTACTTC. It encodes CASSLTGTGFYEQYF.

This clone occurred a few times. The chain is built from TRBV5-4 and TRBJ2-1; D not certain. The V end lost 4 bases, the J end lost 6 bases, and 14 bases lay between the germline ends. CDR1 and CDR2 (germline): SGHNT, YYREEE (reference sequence). The CDR3 is 14 residues long. The CDR3 here is CASSPGAGINEQFF. The CDR3 DNA is TGTGCCAGCAGCCCCGGAGCCGGAATCAATGAGCAGTTCTTC.

This clone has only a few counts. This chain links TRBV30 with TRBJ1-2; D perhaps matches TRBD1 (5 bases). Germline values: CDR1 GTSNPN, CDR2 SVGIG (reference sequence). The CDR3 consists of 13 residues. Trimming shortened V by 1 base and J by 4 bases, and 10 bases separated the two germline ends. DNA for the CDR3: TGTGCCTGGAGTGGTTCTCAGGGCTATGGCTACACCTTC. It encodes CAWSGSQGYGYTF.

The chain uses TRBV6-5 and TRBJ2-1, with TRBD2 matching 12 bases. CDR3 size: 14 residues. Germline CDR1 is MNHEY and CDR2 is SVGAGI. The trim removed 5 bases at V and 8 bases at J, leaving 4 bases unmatched. The CDR3 coding sequence is TGTGCCAGCAGTCGACTAGCGGGAGACCATGAGCAGTTCTTC. Translating gives CASSRLAGDHEQFF.

This chain uses TRBV4-2 with TRBJ2-6; D possibly corresponds to TRBD1 (5 bases). V was clipped by 1 base and J by 1 base, with 14 bases between them. Germline CDR1 LGHNA, CDR2 YNFKEQ. The CDR3 consists of 18 residues. The CDR3 coding sequence is TGTGCCAGCAGCCAAGCCTATGGGGCAGCATCTGGGGCCAACGTCCTGACTTTC. Translation: CASSQAYGAASGANVLTF.

The rearrangement joins TRBV7-3 to TRBJ2-3; TRBD2 matches at 7 bases. CDR3 length: 15 amino acids. The V gene's germline CDR1 is SGHTA and CDR2 FQGTGA. With 5 bases clipped from V and 0 bases from J, the junction kept 5 bases outside the gene matches. In nucleotides, the CDR3 is TGTGCCAGCAGCCCTGATAGCGGGAGCACAGATACGCAGTATTTT. Its protein is CASSPDSGSTDTQYF.

V is TRBV27 and J is TRBJ2-7; D is perhaps TRBD2 (5 bases). This CDR3 has 15 amino acids. Trimming left V 2 bases short and J 5 bases short, with 16 bases between. Germline V lookup: CDR1 MNHEY, CDR2 SMNVEV (reference sequence). The DNA for the CDR3 is TGTGCCAGCAGTTTAGGTGGGAGTGGTAGAAACGAGCAGTACTTC. It yields the protein CASSLGGSGRNEQYF.

This chain joins TRBV10-3 and TRBJ2-2, with D unclear. The CDR3 consists of 14 residues. Trimming took off 4 bases at V and 4 bases at J, with 10 bases between the two ends. Germline CDR1 ENHRY, CDR2 SYGVKD. This CDR3 reads CAISAAESTGELFF. Here the CDR3 DNA reads TGTGCCATCAGTGCGGCGGAGAGCACCGGGGAGCTGTTTTTT.

V and J are TRBV6-5 and TRBJ2-1, with 14 bases matching TRBD2. The J segment lost 10 bases and the V segment lost 6 bases, leaving 8 bases of the junction unmatched. Germline CDR1 is MNHEY and CDR2 is SVGAGI. The CDR3 consists of 15 residues. CDR3 DNA: TGTGCCAGCAGCCCCGGGACTAGCGGGAGCAGGGAGCAGTTCTTC. Its translation is CASSPGTSGSREQFF.

This clone showed up just a few times. This rearrangement joins TRBV25-1 to TRBJ2-1; D gene ambiguous. The CDR3 contains 13 residues. Germline loops: CDR1 MGHDK, CDR2 SYGVNS. Between the trimmed V and J ends, which lost 9 bases and 3 bases, there was a span of 12 bases. The CDR3 reads CASKDTVYNEQFF. CDR3 coding DNA: TGTGCCAGTAAGGATACAGTCTACAATGAGCAGTTCTTC.

This rearrangement joins TRBV30 to TRBJ1-2, with D perhaps TRBD1 (6 bases). V lost 0 bases and J 5 bases, leaving 10 bases between the germline ends. The CDR3 is made up of 13 amino acids. CDR1 is GTSNPN and CDR2 is SVGIG in the germline V gene (reference sequence). DNA for the CDR3: TGTGCCTGGAGTGTTGGGGGCGCGTATGGCTACACCTTC. It codes for CAWSVGGAYGYTF.

In its sample, this clone was seen a few times. The V and J genes are TRBV18 and TRBJ2-3; TRBD1 matches 9 bases. Germline CDR1 KGHSH, CDR2 LQKENI. The J segment lost 4 bases and the V segment lost 6 bases, leaving 2 bases of the junction unmatched. This CDR3 is built from 13 residues. Written as DNA, the CDR3 is TGTGCCAGCTCCGGGACAGGGCCAGATACGCAGTATTTT. Protein: CASSGTGPDTQYF.

The genes are TRBV9 and TRBJ2-3, with no clear D. Germline loops: CDR1 SGDLS, CDR2 YYNGEE. Trimming left V 4 bases short and J 8 bases short, with 11 bases between. The CDR3 extends over 12 amino acids. DNA of the CDR3: TGTGCCAGCAGCCCCAAGCTTGTTACGCAGTATTTT. Amino acids: CASSPKLVTQYF.